This TCR beta chain was sequenced for a study of T cells in tuberculosis. In the study overall: In South Africa, adults with active tuberculosis were compared with IGRA-negative and latently infected IGRA-positive adolescents. Study-level results: Shorter CDR3-alpha in active tuberculosis partly drove smaller distances. GMM-specific TCRs were nearer to active tuberculosis alpha repertoires, suggesting expansion. Samples were chosen by availability of cryopreserved specimens.

TCRdb's table, derived via immunoSEQ multiplex PCR, lists solely in-frame clones and lacks some. The table includes around 26,000 clones, 85% to 95% detected once. V lost 3 bases and J lost 4; bases outside the gene matches: 12. Germline V CDR1 and CDR2: SEHNR, FQNEAQ (reference sequence). The CDR3 loop spans 18 amino acids. A note on this clone: As yet, its antigen is unknown.

This sequence originates from a donor aged 10-30 years with latent tuberculosis or without tuberculosis infection. Some clones in this sample may be carry-over from other donors' samples. Sequencing was performed on PBMCs. This chain links TRBV7-9 with TRBJ1-2; TRBD1 aligns across 12 bases. The CDR3, as DNA: TGTGCCAGCAGCTTTAGGGTGGGACAGGGGGCTGGTGGCTATGGCTACACCTTC. Translation: CASSFRVGQGAGGYGYTF. Based on the CDR3 plus reference TRBV7-9 and TRBJ1-2, the full variable domain is DTGVSQNPRHKITKRGQNVTFRCDPISEHNRLYWYRQTLGQGPEFLTYFQNEAQLEKSRLLSDRFSAERPKGSFSTLEIQRTEQGDSAMYLCASSFRVGQGAGGYGYTFGSGTRLTVV.